This T cell receptor (beta chain) was identified during a study of T cell responses to AZD1222 COVID-19 vaccine. Study conclusions and caveats: A rise in Spike-specific TCR breadth and depth followed two AZD1222 doses. White British people made up most donors, females outnumbered males, and clonal diversity was possibly underestimated. Across the whole spike, CD4 TCRs peaked at regions 160-218 and 743-854.

Regarding this clone: Its antigen is currently unknown. One end of the junction does not line up with germline, which may come from a read error.

Generated by immunoSEQ multiplex PCR, the TCRdb table keeps only in-frame clones and is missing some. Of 110,000 to 150,000 clones detected, 75% to 90% appear once; the ten largest clones hold about 1.5%. CDR1 and CDR2 from the germline V gene are SGHVS and FQNEAQ. The CDR3 is made up of 12 amino acids. This TCR was sampled from an adult in good health. Sample: peripheral blood, taken on day 0 of AZD1222 vaccination. This chain connects TRBV7-8 to TRBJ2-1; D uncertain. CDR3 nucleotides: TGTGCCAGCAGCTCACCGCCCCAGACATGGATCTTC. Its translation is CASSSPPQTWIF.